This record concerns one T cell receptor (beta chain) sequence. Its antigen is not identified. The V gene end was trimmed by 4 bases and the J gene end by 6 bases; junction bases not matched to a gene: 7. The germline V gene encodes CDR1 MNHEY and CDR2 SMNVEV (reference sequence). The CDR3 totals 14 residues. This sample stems from a study of cytomegalovirus exposure and HLA in healthy donors. The PCR made use of 60 Vbeta and 13 Jbeta primers. Using immunoSEQ multiplex PCR, the repertoire was profiled, and TCRdb retains in-frame clones only, with some absent. The table lists approximately 170,000 clones, around 78% of them singletons. General study points: There were several of the most significant clusters that appeared linked to common viral pathogens in a later analysis. An analysis done earlier found most TCR beta V segments productive about 90% or about 30% of the time.

This clonotype originated in a man aged 35 to 55 in good health and CMV-seronegative. This sequence joins TRBV27 and TRBJ2-7; TRBD1 aligns across 9 bases. Sequencing was carried out using PBMCs. The CDR3 DNA sequence: TGTGCCAGCAGTTCGCCGGGACAGGGTCGCGAGCAGTACTTC. It encodes CASSSPGQGREQYF.